This T cell receptor (beta chain) was documented in a study of radiotherapy plus CTLA-4 blockade in lung cancer. Notes on this clone: The target antigen is unknown.

Repertoires were generated with immunoSEQ multiplex PCR, while TCRdb's copy carries only in-frame clones and drops some. The table includes approximately 83,000 clones, 78% detected once. CDR1 SQVTM and CDR2 ANQGSEA come from the germline V gene. This CDR3 comprises 13 residues. V lost 7 bases to trimming and J lost 0 bases, with 11 bases between them. Overall study findings and caveats: Radiotherapy with ipilimumab was followed by blood expansion of tumor-derived clones.

V and J are TRBV29-1 and TRBJ2-3, with unresolved D. This receptor was obtained from a human donor with non-small cell lung cancer who had a partial response to radiotherapy plus ipilimumab. Some clones in this sample may be carry-over from other donors' samples. Material: peripheral blood, obtained from a patient treated with radiotherapy plus ipilimumab. Written as DNA, the CDR3 is TGCAGCGGAAACTACCACAGCACAGATACGCAGTATTTT. Translating gives CSGNYHSTDTQYF.